Below, 29 T cell receptor beta chains from the same sample are listed, as sequenced in a study of PD-L1 blockade in urothelial cancer. Sequencing was performed with immunoSEQ multiplex PCR; in TCRdb, only in-frame clones are kept and a portion is missing. The sample comprises fewer than 130,000 clones, roughly 88% of which are singletons, and about 2.3% rests with the top ten. The sample consisted of PBMCs, taken around atezolizumab (anti-PD-L1) treatment. The receptors shown here come from a man aged 45-60 years with urothelial cancer.

On this clone itself: The CDR3 does not end in the conserved phenylalanine or tryptophan, so this is likely a read error. The DNA is omitted, as the CDR3 cannot be located on it reliably, and the CDR3 follows TCRdb's listing. The CDR3 region is CASSTGTGKWVIL. This sequence joins TRBV6-5 and TRBJ1-4; the listed D gene, TRBD1, was not tested against the DNA. The CDR3 has 13 amino acids, counting both end residues. The germline V gene encodes CDR1 MNHEY and CDR2 SVGAGI.

The chain employs TRBV7-3 and TRBJ2-7; D may be TRBD1 (6 bases). Germline V CDR1 and CDR2: SGHTA, FQGTGA. CDR3 length equals 15 residues. With 2 bases removed from V and 5 bases from J, the gap between germline ends came to 16 bases. CDR3 residues: CASSLGGGGLHEQYF. The DNA of the CDR3 is TGTGCCAGCAGCTTAGGTGGGGGCGGCCTCCACGAGCAGTACTTC.

This chain uses TRBV18 with TRBJ2-2, with D possibly matching TRBD2 (6 bases). Germline lookup yields CDR1 KGHSH and CDR2 LQKENI. Trimming took off 1 base at V and 6 bases at J, with 15 bases between the two ends. This CDR3 contains 16 residues. The CDR3 region is CASSPRVAEFPGELFF. For the CDR3, the DNA is TGTGCCAGCTCACCACGGGTAGCGGAGTTCCCCGGGGAGCTGTTTTTT. The whole variable domain, remainder taken from reference TRBV18 and TRBJ2-2, is NAGVMQNPRHLVRRRGQEARLRCSPMKGHSHVYWYRQLPEEGLKFMVYLQKENIIDESGMPKERFSAEFPKEGPSILRIQQVVRGDSAAYFCASSPRVAEFPGELFFGEGSRLTVL.

This chain connects TRBV28 to TRBJ1-4; D remains ambiguous. From germline, CDR1 is MDHEN and CDR2 SYDVKM. The V and J ends lost 6 bases and 7 bases respectively, with 15 bases between them. The CDR3 is made up of 14 amino acids. CDR3: CASSLVDMAEKLFF. CDR3 sequence (DNA): TGTGCCAGCAGCCTCGTTGATATGGCTGAAAAACTGTTTTTT.

The count of this clone is one. The CDR3 DNA is TGCGCCAGCAGCTTGGAGGACAGGGGGCATGAGCAGTACTTC. Encoded protein: CASSLEDRGHEQYF. The rearrangement links TRBV5-1 to TRBJ2-7; 11 bases align to TRBD1. The V and J ends lost 0 bases and 7 bases, in that order; junction bases with no gene match: 3. CDR3 length: 14 amino acids. Germline V CDR1 and CDR2: SGHRS, YFSETQ.

The rearrangement uses TRBV6-6 and TRBJ2-7; TRBD2 matches at 7 bases. The CDR3 length is 14 residues. The V and J ends lost 0 bases and 3 bases, in that order; junction bases with no gene match: 2. CDR1 and CDR2 from the germline V gene are MNHNY and SVGAGI (reference sequence). Here the CDR3 reads CASSYSGDYYEQYF. The CDR3 nucleotides are TGTGCCAGCAGTTACTCCGGGGACTACTACGAGCAGTACTTC.

The chain employs TRBV7-9 and TRBJ2-4; the D is unclear. CDR1 is SEHNR, CDR2 FQNEAQ, per germline (reference sequence). This CDR3 has 16 amino acids. V was cut by 2 bases and J by 4 bases, with 15 bases left in between. The CDR3 protein is CASSLTPPHIKNIQYF. The CDR3, as DNA: TGTGCCAGCAGCTTAACGCCACCTCACATTAAAAACATTCAGTACTTC.

Only a few counts were recorded for this clone. The chain uses TRBV2 and TRBJ1-2, with 9 bases identical to TRBD1. The germline V gene encodes CDR1 SNHLY and CDR2 FYNNEI. The CDR3 has 13 residues. V was pared by 9 bases and J by 2 bases, with 4 bases of the junction left unmatched. CDR3 in amino acids: CASSGTGNYGYTF. Here the CDR3 DNA reads TGTGCCAGTTCCGGGACAGGGAACTATGGCTACACCTTC.

The CDR3 spells CASSYSIQVNTEAFF. CDR3 nucleotides: TGTGCCAGCAGTTACTCGATCCAGGTAAACACTGAAGCTTTCTTT. The V gene is TRBV6-5, the J gene TRBJ1-1; D ambiguous. Germline assignment: CDR1 MNHEY and CDR2 SVGAGI. The CDR3 length is 15 residues. Trimming removed 0 bases at V and 2 bases at J, with 10 bases between.

The chain links TRBV5-1 to TRBJ2-1; 9 nucleotides line up with TRBD2. Germline loops: CDR1 SGHRS, CDR2 YFSETQ. V gave up 3 bases and J gave up 9 bases; unmatched junction bases: 4. The CDR3 totals 13 residues. The CDR3 DNA is TGCGCCAGCAGCTCCCCTAGCGGGGTTGAGCAGTTCTTC. Protein product: CASSSPSGVEQFF. Looking up the rest from reference TRBV5-1 and TRBJ2-1 gives the full variable domain: KAGVTQTPRYLIKTRGQQVTLSCSPISGHRSVSWYQQTPGQGLQFLFEYFSETQRNKGNFPGRFSGRQFSNSRSEMNVSTLELGDSALYLCASSSPSGVEQFFGPGTRLTVL.

The chain combines TRBV28 with TRBJ2-5; possibly TRBD2 for D (6 bases). Germline CDR1 MDHEN, CDR2 SYDVKM. The CDR3 has 14 residues. Trimming pared 6 bases from V and 4 bases from J, leaving 15 bases between. CDR3 nucleotides: TGTGCCAGCAGCTCCCGTGCGCGGGGAGAGACCCAGTACTTC. Translating it yields CASSSRARGETQYF.

V gene TRBV7-3 combines with J gene TRBJ2-1; possibly TRBD2 for D (5 bases). The V and J ends lost 5 bases and 5 bases respectively, with 22 bases between them. This CDR3 region has 17 residues. CDR1 is SGHTA and CDR2 is FQGTGA in the germline V gene. CDR3 amino acids: CASSKRAGVSINNEQFF. In DNA form, the CDR3 reads TGTGCCAGCAGCAAAAGGGCCGGGGTTTCGATAAACAATGAGCAGTTCTTC.

This clone was recorded a few times. The gene calls are TRBV5-1 and TRBJ1-2; 7 bases agree with TRBD1. CDR1 SGHRS and CDR2 YFSETQ come from the germline V gene. The V gene end was trimmed by 4 bases and the J gene end by 8 bases; junction bases not matched to a gene: 20. The CDR3 spans 17 residues. The CDR3 DNA sequence: TGCGCCAGCAGCCCCGAAATGGATCCGGGACAGAGTAGAGGCTACACCTTC. Translation: CASSPEMDPGQSRGYTF.

This clone was detected a few times. The chain links TRBV4-1 to TRBJ1-6; D gene uncertain. This CDR3 is built from 14 residues. The germline gives CDR1 MGHRA, CDR2 YSYEKL. V dropped 0 bases and J dropped 11 bases, with 11 bases sitting between them. CDR3 amino acids: CASSQESGMTPLHF. The CDR3, as DNA: TGCGCCAGCAGCCAAGAGTCCGGGATGACACCCCTCCACTTT.

The chain recombines TRBV18 with TRBJ2-3, with D maybe TRBD2 (6 bases). Germline CDR1 reads KGHSH; CDR2 reads LQKENI. This CDR3 is 18 amino acids long. V lost 2 bases and J 0 bases, leaving 18 bases between the germline ends. CDR3 in amino acids: CASSPRGLIATSTDTQYF. Written as DNA, the CDR3 is TGTGCCAGCTCACCAAGGGGACTCATAGCCACTAGCACAGATACGCAGTATTTT.

The genes are TRBV28 and TRBJ1-1, with 8 nucleotides matching TRBD1. Unmatched junction bases numbered 15, after V lost 6 bases and J lost 6 bases. The germline V gene has CDR1 MDHEN and CDR2 SYDVKM. The CDR3 sequence is 16 residues long. CDR3: CASRTLPGQATPEAFF. The DNA of the CDR3 is TGTGCCAGCAGGACCCTCCCGGGACAGGCTACTCCTGAAGCTTTCTTT.

This chain links TRBV7-2 with TRBJ2-3; 14 nucleotides line up with TRBD2. Germline V gene sequence: CDR1 SGHTA, CDR2 FQGNSA. The CDR3 runs to 17 residues. With 3 bases clipped from V and 4 bases from J, the junction kept 6 bases outside the gene matches. This CDR3 is CASSFAGTSGRSDTQYF. CDR3 coding DNA: TGTGCCAGCAGCTTCGCCGGGACTAGCGGGAGATCAGATACGCAGTATTTT.

This chain connects TRBV7-9 to TRBJ1-5; 9 bases agree with TRBD1. The CDR3 consists of 17 residues. Unmatched junction bases numbered 8, after V lost 4 bases and J lost 1 base. In germline, CDR1 is SEHNR, CDR2 FQNEAQ (reference sequence). The CDR3 sequence: CASSSTGGWGSNQPQHF. CDR3 nucleotide sequence: TGTGCCAGCAGCTCCACAGGGGGCTGGGGGAGCAATCAGCCCCAGCATTTT.

The chain combines TRBV4-2 with TRBJ1-2; tentatively, D is TRBD1 (6 bases). Trimming cost V 0 bases and J 4 bases, with 15 bases left between them. The germline V gene encodes CDR1 LGHNA and CDR2 YNFKEQ. This CDR3 is built from 16 residues. The CDR3 DNA follows: TGTGCCAGCAGCCAAGAGCCTCAGGGGTACCGCTATGGCTACACCTTC. Encoded protein: CASSQEPQGYRYGYTF.

The V and J genes are TRBV2 and TRBJ2-2, with D possibly matching TRBD2 (6 bases). Germline values: CDR1 SNHLY, CDR2 FYNNEI. The CDR3 sequence is 14 residues long. V lost 4 bases to trimming and J lost 3 bases, with 9 bases between them. CDR3 protein: CASSGGLYTGELFF. CDR3 in DNA: TGTGCCAGCAGTGGGGGACTTTACACCGGGGAGCTGTTTTTT.

This rearrangement joins TRBV28 to TRBJ2-4, with 8 bases lining up with TRBD1. The germline V gene has CDR1 MDHEN and CDR2 SYDVKM. Trimming removed 4 bases from V and 6 bases from J; junction bases left unmatched: 8. The length of the CDR3 is 15 residues. CDR3 loop: CASSYDPGQVNIQYF. CDR3 bases: TGTGCCAGCAGTTATGATCCGGGACAGGTAAACATTCAGTACTTC.

The CDR3: CASSAGLATEAFF. The CDR3 coding sequence is TGTGCCAGCAGTGCTGGGCTTGCCACTGAAGCTTTCTTT. The chain couples TRBV6-1 to TRBJ1-1; unclear D gene. This CDR3 has 13 amino acids. Germline V CDR1 and CDR2: MNHNS, SASEGT. Trimming left V 4 bases short and J 4 bases short, with 10 bases between.

V and J are TRBV5-4 and TRBJ1-1; a weak D match, TRBD1 (5 bases). Germline CDR1 reads SGHNT; CDR2 reads YYREEE (reference sequence). The CDR3 loop spans 14 amino acids. V was trimmed by 4 bases and J by 3 bases, leaving 13 bases between them. DNA for the CDR3: TGTGCCAGCAGCGGGAAGGGAGGGGACACTGAAGCTTTCTTT. This sequence encodes CASSGKGGDTEAFF.

The chain links TRBV28 to TRBJ1-3; TRBD1 matches at 7 bases. Germline assignment: CDR1 MDHEN and CDR2 SYDVKM. CDR3 length equals 13 residues. Trimming cost V 6 bases and J 7 bases; bases outside gene matches: 6. The CDR3 DNA follows: TGTGCCAGCAGCGGAGACAGGGCGAACACCATATATTTT. Translating gives CASSGDRANTIYF.

The V and J genes are TRBV13 and TRBJ2-1; TRBD2 matches 13 bases. The CDR3 totals 16 residues. Germline CDR1 is PRHDT and CDR2 is FYEKMQ (reference sequence). V dropped 5 bases and J dropped 9; count of bases not matched to a gene: 10. The chain's CDR3 is CASSQITSGGDREQFF. CDR3 in DNA: TGTGCCAGCAGCCAGATCACTAGCGGGGGGGACCGTGAGCAGTTCTTC.

The chain carries TRBV11-3 and TRBJ1-1; D is unclear. The CDR3 extends over 13 amino acids. Germline V CDR1 and CDR2: SGHNT, YENEEA. V lost 5 bases and J 1 base, leaving 8 bases between the germline ends. The CDR3 DNA sequence: TGTGCCAGCAGCCCGGGGTCGAACACTGAAGCTTTCTTT. Translating gives CASSPGSNTEAFF. Based on the CDR3 plus reference TRBV11-3 and TRBJ1-1, the full variable domain is EAGVVQSPRYKIIEKKQPVAFWCNPISGHNTLYWYLQNLGQGPELLIRYENEEAVDDSQLPKDRFSAERLKGVDSTLKIQPAELGDSAVYLCASSPGSNTEAFFGQGTRLTVV.

The rearrangement uses TRBV25-1 and TRBJ1-6; unclear D gene. CDR1 is MGHDK, CDR2 SYGVNS, per germline. V was trimmed by 8 bases and J by 11 bases, leaving 19 bases between them. This CDR3 spans 14 amino acids. The CDR3 loop is CASGGDGQWTPLHF. The CDR3, as DNA: TGTGCCAGCGGAGGCGACGGCCAGTGGACACCCCTCCACTTT.

This clone was detected once. V is TRBV30 and J is TRBJ1-3; 9 bases align to TRBD1. V lost 3 bases and J lost 5; bases outside the gene matches: 8. CDR1 is GTSNPN and CDR2 is SVGIG in the germline V gene (reference sequence). This CDR3 is built from 15 residues. The CDR3 loop is CAWRAGTGLRNTIYF. The CDR3, as DNA: TGTGCCTGGAGGGCCGGGACAGGGTTGAGAAACACCATATATTTT.

V and J are TRBV7-9 and TRBJ2-7, with 9 bases aligning to TRBD1. Germline V gene lookup returns CDR1 SEHNR and CDR2 FQNEAQ (reference sequence). Trimming removed 8 bases from V and 3 bases from J; junction bases left unmatched: 5. This CDR3 has 13 residues. The CDR3 nucleotides read TGTGCCAGCCAGAGGGGACAGGGCTACGAGCAGTACTTC. Residues: CASQRGQGYEQYF.